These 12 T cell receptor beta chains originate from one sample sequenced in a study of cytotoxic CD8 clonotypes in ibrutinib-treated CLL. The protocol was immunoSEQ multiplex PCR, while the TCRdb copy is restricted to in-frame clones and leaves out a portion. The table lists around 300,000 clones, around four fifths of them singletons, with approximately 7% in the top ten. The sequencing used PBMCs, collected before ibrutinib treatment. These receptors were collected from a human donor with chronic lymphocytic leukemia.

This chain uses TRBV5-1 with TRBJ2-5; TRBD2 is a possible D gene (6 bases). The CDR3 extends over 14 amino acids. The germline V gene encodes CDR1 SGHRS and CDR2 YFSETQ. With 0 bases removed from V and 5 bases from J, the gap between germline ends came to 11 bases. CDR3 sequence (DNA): TGCGCCAGCAGCTTGGGTGCGGGAAGCGAGACCCAGTACTTC. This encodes CASSLGAGSETQYF.

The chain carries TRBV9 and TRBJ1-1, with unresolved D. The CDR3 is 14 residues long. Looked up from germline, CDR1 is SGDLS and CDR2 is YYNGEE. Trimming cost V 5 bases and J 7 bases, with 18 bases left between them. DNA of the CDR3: TGTGCCAGCAGGTACTTTAGGGCCCCCAGTGAAGCTTTCTTT. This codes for CASRYFRAPSEAFF.

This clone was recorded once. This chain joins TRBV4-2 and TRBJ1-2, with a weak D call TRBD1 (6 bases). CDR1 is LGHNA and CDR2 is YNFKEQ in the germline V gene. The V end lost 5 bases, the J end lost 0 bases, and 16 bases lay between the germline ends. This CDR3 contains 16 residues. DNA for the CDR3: TGTGCCAGCAGCGCCGGGACACTGAGAGCTAACTATGGCTACACCTTC. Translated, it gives CASSAGTLRANYGYTF.

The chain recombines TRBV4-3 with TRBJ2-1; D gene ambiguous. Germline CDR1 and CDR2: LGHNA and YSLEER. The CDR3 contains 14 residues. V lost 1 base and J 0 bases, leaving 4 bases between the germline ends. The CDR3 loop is CASSQGSSYNEQFF. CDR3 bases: TGCGCCAGCAGCCAAGGCAGCTCCTACAATGAGCAGTTCTTC.

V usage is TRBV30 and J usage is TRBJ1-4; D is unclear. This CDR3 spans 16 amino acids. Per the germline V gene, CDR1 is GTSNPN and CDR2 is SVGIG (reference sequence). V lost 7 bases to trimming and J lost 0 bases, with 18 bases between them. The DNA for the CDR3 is TGTGCCTCGACAATCGGAGCCTCCGCAACTAATGAAAAACTGTTTTTT. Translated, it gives CASTIGASATNEKLFF.

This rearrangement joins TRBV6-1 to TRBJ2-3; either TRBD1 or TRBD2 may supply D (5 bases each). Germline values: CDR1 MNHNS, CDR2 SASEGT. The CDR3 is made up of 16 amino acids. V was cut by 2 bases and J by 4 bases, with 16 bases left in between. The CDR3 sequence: CASSERQTISADTQYF. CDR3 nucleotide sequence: TGTGCCAGCAGTGAAAGACAGACTATCAGCGCAGATACGCAGTATTTT.

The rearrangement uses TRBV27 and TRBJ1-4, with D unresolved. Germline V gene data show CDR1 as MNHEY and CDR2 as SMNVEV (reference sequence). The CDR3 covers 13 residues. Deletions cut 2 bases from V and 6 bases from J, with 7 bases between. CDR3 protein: CASSLLGDEKLFF. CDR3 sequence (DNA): TGTGCCAGCAGTTTACTTGGCGATGAAAAACTGTTTTTT.

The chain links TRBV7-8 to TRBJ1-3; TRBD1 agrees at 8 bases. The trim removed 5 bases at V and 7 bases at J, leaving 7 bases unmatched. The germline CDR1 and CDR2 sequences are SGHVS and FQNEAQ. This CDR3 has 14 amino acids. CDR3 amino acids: CASSTGTGRNTIYF. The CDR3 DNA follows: TGTGCCAGCAGCACCGGGACAGGACGGAACACCATATATTTT. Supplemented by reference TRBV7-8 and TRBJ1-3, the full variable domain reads GAGVSQSPRYKVAKRGQDVALRCDPISGHVSLFWYQQALGQGPEFLTYFQNEAQLDKSGLPSDRFFAERPEGSVSTLKIQRTQQEDSAVYLCASSTGTGRNTIYFGEGSWLTVV.

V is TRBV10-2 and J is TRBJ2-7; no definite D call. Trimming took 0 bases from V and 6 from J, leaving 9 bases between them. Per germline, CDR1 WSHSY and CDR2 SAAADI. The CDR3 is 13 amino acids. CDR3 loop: CASSESASGEQYF. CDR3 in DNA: TGCGCCAGCAGTGAGTCGGCTTCGGGCGAGCAGTACTTC.

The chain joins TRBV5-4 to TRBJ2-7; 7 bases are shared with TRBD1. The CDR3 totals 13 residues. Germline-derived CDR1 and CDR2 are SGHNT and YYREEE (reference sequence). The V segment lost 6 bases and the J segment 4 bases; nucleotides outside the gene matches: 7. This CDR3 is CASNDRVAYEQYF. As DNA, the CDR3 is TGTGCCAGCAACGACAGGGTAGCGTACGAGCAGTACTTC.

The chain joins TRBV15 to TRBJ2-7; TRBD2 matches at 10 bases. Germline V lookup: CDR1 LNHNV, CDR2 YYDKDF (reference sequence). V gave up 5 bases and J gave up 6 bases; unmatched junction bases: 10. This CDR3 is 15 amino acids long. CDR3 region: CATSSPGTSVFEQYF. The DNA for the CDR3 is TGTGCCACCAGCTCGCCCGGGACTAGCGTTTTCGAGCAGTACTTC. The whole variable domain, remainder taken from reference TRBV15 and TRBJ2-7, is DAMVIQNPRYQVTQFGKPVTLSCSQTLNHNVMYWYQQKSSQAPKLLFHYYDKDFNNEADTPDNFQSRRPNTSFCFLDIRSPGLGDTAMYLCATSSPGTSVFEQYFGPGTRLTVT.

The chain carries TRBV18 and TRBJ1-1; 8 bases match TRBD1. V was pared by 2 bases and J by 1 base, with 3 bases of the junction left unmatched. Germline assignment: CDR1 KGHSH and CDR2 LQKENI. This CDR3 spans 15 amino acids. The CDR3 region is CASSPRGQANTEAFF. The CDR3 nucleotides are TGTGCCAGCTCACCAAGGGGACAGGCGAACACTGAAGCTTTCTTT.